These 29 T cell receptor beta chains were all obtained from the same sample, sequenced in a study of blood T cell repertoires in COVID-19. Sequenced by immunoSEQ multiplex PCR; TCRdb stores in-frame clones only, minus some. This table has around 37,000 clones, approximately 80% appearing once. Material for sequencing was peripheral blood. The receptors come from a man aged 60-69 years with COVID-19, enrolled during active disease.

The table lists this clone with a few counts. The chain links TRBV18 to TRBJ1-4; a possible D gene is TRBD1 (6 bases). Trimming removed 4 bases at V and 7 bases at J, with 16 bases between. There are 15 residues in the CDR3. Germline CDR1 is KGHSH and CDR2 is LQKENI. This CDR3 is CASSRTGGVIEKLFF. Here the CDR3 DNA reads TGTGCCAGCTCACGGACGGGGGGCGTTATTGAAAAACTGTTTTTT.

The J gene is TRBJ1-2, the V gene TRBV9, with D maybe TRBD1 (5 bases). The V gene lost 2 bases and the J gene lost 5 bases, with 10 bases spanning the gap. The CDR3 covers 13 residues. Germline CDR1 and CDR2: SGDLS and YYNGEE. This CDR3 reads CASSVPGSYGYTF. Here the CDR3 DNA reads TGTGCCAGCAGCGTCCCAGGGTCTTATGGCTACACCTTC.

The rearrangement joins TRBV27 to TRBJ2-2; 8 bases map to TRBD1. CDR3 length equals 15 residues. V shed 6 bases and J 2 bases; nucleotides not matched to a gene: 5. CDR1 is MNHEY, CDR2 SMNVEV, per germline (reference sequence). The CDR3 loop is CASRSGQENTGELFF. The CDR3 bases are TGTGCCAGCAGGTCGGGACAGGAAAACACCGGGGAGCTGTTTTTT.

The chain employs TRBV19 and TRBJ2-3, with 10 bases matching TRBD2. Germline V lookup: CDR1 LNHDA, CDR2 SQIVND (reference sequence). After removal of 6 bases from V and 3 bases from J, the junction contained 6 bases not matched to a gene. This CDR3 region has 15 residues. In DNA form, the CDR3 reads TGTGCCAGTAGGAAGCGGGAGGGATCGACAGATACGCAGTATTTT. This translates into CASRKREGSTDTQYF.

The rearrangement joins TRBV7-3 to TRBJ2-1; D uncertain. The CDR3 extends over 13 amino acids. V lost 3 bases and J 8 bases, leaving 11 bases between the germline ends. Germline CDR1 is SGHTA and CDR2 is FQGTGA. The CDR3 reads CASSFQTGDEQFF. Here the CDR3 DNA reads TGTGCCAGCAGCTTTCAGACTGGAGATGAGCAGTTCTTC.

V usage is TRBV3-1 (or the pseudogene TRBV3-2) and J usage is TRBJ2-3, with TRBD2 matching over 9 bases. Looked up from germline, CDR1 is LGHDT and CDR2 is YNNKEL (reference sequence). CDR3 length: 19 residues. V trimming: 1 base; J trimming: 5 bases; junction bases outside the gene matches: 16. In DNA, the CDR3 is TGTGCCAGCAGCCAAGTTTTTCCTAGCGGGATACAGAAGGGAGATACGCAGTATTTT. Amino acids: CASSQVFPSGIQKGDTQYF.

V and J are TRBV13 and TRBJ2-1; a possible D gene is TRBD2 (6 bases). Trimming removed 3 bases from V and 2 bases from J, with 11 bases in between. Germline V gene lookup returns CDR1 PRHDT and CDR2 FYEKMQ (reference sequence). This CDR3 contains 15 residues. The CDR3 DNA follows: TGTGCCAGCAGCTTCGGAGGGAGAGCCTACAATGAGCAGTTCTTC. It yields the protein CASSFGGRAYNEQFF.

This sequence joins TRBV6-7 and TRBJ1-3; TRBD1 might be the D (5 bases). TRBV6-7 has ORF status, its function being uncertain. This CDR3 contains 19 residues. V lost 0 bases and J 4 bases, leaving 22 bases between the germline ends. CDR3 coding DNA: TGTGCCAGCAGTTACTCGATAATCTTAGTGGGGCGTCCCGGAAACACCATATATTTT. Residues: CASSYSIILVGRPGNTIYF.

The chain joins TRBV4-1 to TRBJ1-1; 10 bases fit TRBD1. Germline CDR1 reads MGHRA; CDR2 reads YSYEKL. V shed 4 bases and J 4 bases; nucleotides not matched to a gene: 3. The length of the CDR3 is 14 residues. The DNA for the CDR3 is TGCGCCAGCAGCCGGGGACAGGGGAGCACTGAAGCTTTCTTT. Encoded protein: CASSRGQGSTEAFF.

The chain combines TRBV4-3 with TRBJ1-2, with D perhaps matching TRBD1 (5 bases). In germline, CDR1 is LGHNA, CDR2 YSLEER. There are 11 residues in the CDR3. V was shortened by 0 bases and J by 14 bases, with 10 bases between the two germline ends. CDR3 loop: CASSQEYRKTF. CDR3 sequence (DNA): TGCGCCAGCAGCCAAGAATACAGGAAAACCTTC.

This clone was observed once. The V and J genes are TRBV28 and TRBJ2-7; unclear D gene. Germline loops: CDR1 MDHEN, CDR2 SYDVKM. CDR3 length: 16 residues. V was shortened by 3 bases and J by 2 bases, with 17 bases between the two germline ends. The CDR3 protein is CASSFELRQLTYEQYF. The CDR3 nucleotides are TGTGCCAGCAGTTTTGAGTTGAGGCAACTGACCTACGAGCAGTACTTC. The complete variable domain, with remaining parts taken from reference TRBV28 and TRBJ2-7, reads DVKVTQSSRYLVKRTGEKVFLECVQDMDHENMFWYRQDPGLGLRLIYFSYDVKMKEKGDIPEGYSVSREKKERFSLILESASTNQTSMYLCASSFELRQLTYEQYFGPGTRLTVT.

The chain uses TRBV12-3 or TRBV12-4 and TRBJ2-7; 8 positions match TRBD1. This CDR3 region has 11 residues. J lost 9 bases, V lost 3 bases, and 1 base had no gene match. The CDR3 sequence is CASSLGTGQYF. CDR3 coding DNA: TGTGCCAGCAGTTTGGGGACAGGGCAGTACTTC.

The V gene is TRBV7-9, the J gene TRBJ1-2; TRBD1 is a possible D gene (5 bases). The CDR3 spans 13 residues. CDR1 is SEHNR, CDR2 FQNEAQ, per germline (reference sequence). The V end lost 7 bases, the J end lost 2 bases, and 11 bases lay between the germline ends. Written as DNA, the CDR3 is TGTGCCAGCACCGCAAGGGGAAACTATGGCTACACCTTC. Its protein product is CASTARGNYGYTF.

This chain joins TRBV19 and TRBJ2-1; 7 nucleotides line up with TRBD1. Germline CDR1 and CDR2: LNHDA and SQIVND (reference sequence). The CDR3 contains 15 residues. Trimming removed 4 bases from V and 4 bases from J; junction bases left unmatched: 7. Written as DNA, the CDR3 is TGTGCCAGTAGTACCGAGACAGGGTCTTACAATGAGCAGTTCTTC. The encoded protein is CASSTETGSYNEQFF.

This rearrangement joins TRBV6-5 to TRBJ1-2, with D tentatively TRBD1 (6 bases). The CDR3 contains 15 residues. V was clipped by 4 bases and J by 7 bases, with 19 bases between them. CDR1 is MNHEY, CDR2 SVGAGI, per germline. The CDR3 bases are TGTGCCAGCAGTTCTCCCACCACAGGGTCTCCTGGCTACACCTTC. Its translation: CASSSPTTGSPGYTF.

V and J are TRBV4-3 and TRBJ2-6; tentatively, D is TRBD1 (5 bases). V gave up 4 bases and J gave up 2 bases, with 12 bases separating them. The CDR3 contains 16 residues. Germline CDR1 is LGHNA and CDR2 is YSLEER. CDR3 sequence (DNA): TGCGCCAGCAGCCCGAGACAGTTTCCTGGGGCCAACGTCCTGACTTTC. This codes for CASSPRQFPGANVLTF.

The chain joins TRBV7-9 to TRBJ2-3, with 9 bases matching TRBD2. The germline gives CDR1 SEHNR, CDR2 FQNEAQ (reference sequence). The CDR3 is made up of 16 amino acids. J lost 4 bases, V lost 5 bases, and 10 bases had no gene match. CDR3 sequence: CASSRRGEREADTQYF. The CDR3 DNA reads as TGTGCCAGCAGCCGCCGAGGGGAGCGGGAGGCAGATACGCAGTATTTT.

This chain links TRBV3-1 (or the pseudogene TRBV3-2) with TRBJ2-4, with TRBD2 as a possible D gene (6 bases). Trimming stripped 8 bases from V and 0 bases from J, with 26 bases between. Per the germline V gene, CDR1 is LGHDT and CDR2 is YNNKEL (reference sequence). The length of the CDR3 is 19 residues. The CDR3 DNA reads as TGTGCCAGCCGGCAGGCCGGGACTTCGGGCCCGCTAGCCAAAAACATTCAGTACTTC. Translation gives CASRQAGTSGPLAKNIQYF.

V is TRBV19 and J is TRBJ2-7, with D possibly TRBD2 on 5 matching bases. The CDR3 totals 15 residues. The V and J ends lost 1 base and 3 bases respectively, with 13 bases between them. The germline CDR1 and CDR2 sequences are LNHDA and SQIVND (reference sequence). The CDR3 bases are TGTGCCAGTAGTATAGTATTCGGGGTAGGCTACGAGCAGTACTTC. Translating gives CASSIVFGVGYEQYF.

CDR3 coding DNA: TGTGCCAGCATCTCCGAGTTTAGTGCGAATGGAAACACCATATATTTT. It yields the protein CASISEFSANGNTIYF. The chain is built from TRBV28 and TRBJ1-3, with D uncertain. Germline loops: CDR1 MDHEN, CDR2 SYDVKM. This CDR3 comprises 16 residues. Trimming took off 7 bases at V and 3 bases at J, with 19 bases between the two ends. The variable domain in full, completed from reference TRBV28 and TRBJ1-3, reads DVKVTQSSRYLVKRTGEKVFLECVQDMDHENMFWYRQDPGLGLRLIYFSYDVKMKEKGDIPEGYSVSREKKERFSLILESASTNQTSMYLCASISEFSANGNTIYFGEGSWLTVV.

The chain links TRBV6-6 to TRBJ1-1, with TRBD1 matching over 7 bases. Germline loops: CDR1 MNHNY, CDR2 SVGAGI (reference sequence). V gave up 6 bases and J gave up 1 base; unmatched junction bases: 2. This CDR3 is built from 13 residues. In nucleotides, the CDR3 is TGTGCCAGCAGACGGACAGGGAACACTGAAGCTTTCTTT. Translated: CASRRTGNTEAFF.

The J gene is TRBJ2-6, the V gene TRBV5-6, with D perhaps TRBD1 (5 bases). The germline V gene has CDR1 SGHDT and CDR2 YYEEEE. V shed 4 bases and J shed 3 bases, with 11 bases lying between them. The CDR3 is 15 residues long. DNA for the CDR3: TGTGCCAGCAGCCTTACAGGAGTTGGGGCCAACGTCCTGACTTTC. This gives the protein CASSLTGVGANVLTF.

This chain uses TRBV5-1 with TRBJ1-3, with 7 bases that match TRBD1. After removal of 2 bases from V and 0 bases from J, the junction contained 11 bases not matched to a gene. Germline loops: CDR1 SGHRS, CDR2 YFSETQ. The CDR3 has 18 amino acids. The CDR3 DNA is TGCGCCAGCAGCTTATATCCCCCTAGGACAGGCTCTGGAAACACCATATATTTT. Amino acid sequence: CASSLYPPRTGSGNTIYF.

The CDR3 sequence: CASSLLAGAYEQYF. CDR3 in DNA: TGTGCCAGCAGTTTACTAGCGGGAGCCTACGAGCAGTACTTC. The chain combines TRBV27 with TRBJ2-7; 10 nucleotides align to TRBD2. The CDR3 totals 14 residues. V shed 2 bases, J shed 2 bases, and the junction held 0 bases outside the gene matches. CDR1 MNHEY and CDR2 SMNVEV come from the germline V gene (reference sequence).

This clone was counted a single time. The gene calls are TRBV27 and TRBJ1-2, with D possibly being TRBD1 (6 bases). This CDR3 has 12 amino acids. V was cut by 8 bases and J by 9 bases, with 16 bases left in between. Germline V gene data show CDR1 as MNHEY and CDR2 as SMNVEV (reference sequence). This CDR3 reads CASSPRGASYTF. Written as DNA, the CDR3 is TGTGCCAGCTCTCCTCGGGGGGCGAGCTACACCTTC.

This clone occurred a few times. The chain is built from TRBV5-6 and TRBJ1-1; 7 nucleotides agree with TRBD1. V was clipped by 3 bases and J by 3 bases; unmatched bases: 5. Per the germline V gene, CDR1 is SGHDT and CDR2 is YYEEEE. The CDR3 has 14 residues. In DNA form, the CDR3 reads TGTGCCAGCAGCTCCTTCGGACAGGACACTGAAGCTTTCTTT. Encoded protein: CASSSFGQDTEAFF.

The chain uses TRBV10-3 and TRBJ1-2; possibly TRBD1 for D (6 bases). Trimming stripped 8 bases from V and 2 bases from J, with 12 bases between. Germline CDR1 ENHRY, CDR2 SYGVKD. The CDR3 loop spans 13 amino acids. Here the CDR3 reads CAIRTERNYGYTF. Written as DNA, the CDR3 is TGTGCCATCCGGACAGAAAGGAACTATGGCTACACCTTC.

V and J are TRBV18 and TRBJ1-6; D uncertain. The ends were cut back, 6 bases at V and 7 bases at J, with 16 bases in the middle. The germline V gene has CDR1 KGHSH and CDR2 LQKENI. The CDR3 loop spans 15 amino acids. The chain's CDR3 is CASSPVSRGNSPLHF. The CDR3, as DNA: TGTGCCAGCTCCCCCGTTAGCCGAGGGAATTCACCCCTCCACTTT.

The CDR3 reads CASSPPIQVEAFF. The CDR3 DNA reads as TGTGCCAGCAGCCCCCCAATACAAGTTGAAGCTTTCTTT. The rearrangement uses TRBV11-2 and TRBJ1-1; D is uncertain. Germline CDR1 and CDR2: SGHAT and FQNNGV. The CDR3 length is 13 residues. Trimming cost V 5 bases and J 7 bases, with 14 bases left between them.